These T cell receptor beta chains were read from a single sample in a study of cytomegalovirus exposure and HLA in healthy donors. Assay used: immunoSEQ multiplex PCR; TCRdb lists only in-frame clones, some missing. The repertoire has about 200,000 clones, 82% of them found once; the top ten carry 6.5%. The sequenced sample was PBMCs. All receptors come from a woman in her forties or fifties in good health and CMV-seropositive. The CDR3 runs from the conserved cysteine through the conserved F or W. D genes are given only for firm matches. Rows may omit the clone size; those that give it use once, few, many or a size class.

d_call: NA; v_call: TRBV7-9; clone_size: once; j_call: TRBJ2-6; cdr3_nt: TGTGCCAGCAGCTGGGGAACAGGGGAGGAAGTCTCTGGGGCCAACGTCCTGACTTTC; cdr3_aa: CASSWGTGEEVSGANVLTF
d_call: TRBD1; v_call: TRBV10-3; clone_size: NA; j_call: TRBJ1-6; cdr3_nt: TGTGCCGTCGAGGGGGCCCGTCATTCACCCCTCCACTTT; cdr3_aa: CAVEGARHSPLHF
d_call: NA; v_call: TRBV5-1; clone_size: once; j_call: TRBJ2-2; cdr3_nt: TGCGCCAGCAGCTTGCCTAGATGGGACACCGGGGAGCTGTTTTTT; cdr3_aa: CASSLPRWDTGELFF
d_call: NA; v_call: TRBV19; clone_size: NA; j_call: TRBJ2-1; cdr3_nt: TGTGCCAGTAGTACCGACTGGAACAATGAGCAGTTCTTC; cdr3_aa: CASSTDWNNEQFF
d_call: TRBD1; v_call: TRBV13; clone_size: NA; j_call: TRBJ1-6; cdr3_nt: TGTGCCAGCAGCTTAACAGGGGCAAGTGATTCACCCCTCCACTTT; cdr3_aa: CASSLTGASDSPLHF
d_call: NA; v_call: TRBV7-9; clone_size: few; j_call: TRBJ1-1; cdr3_nt: TGTTCCAGCAGCTTACAACAGAACACTGAAGCTTTCTTT; cdr3_aa: CSSSLQQNTEAFF
d_call: NA; v_call: TRBV6-1; clone_size: NA; j_call: TRBJ2-5; cdr3_nt: TGTGCCAGCAGGGATAAGGGAGACGGTAAGGAGACCCAGTACTTC; cdr3_aa: CASRDKGDGKETQYF
d_call: TRBD2; v_call: TRBV7-2; clone_size: few; j_call: TRBJ2-3; cdr3_nt: TGTGCCAGCAGCTTAGCCCTAGCGGGAGATACGCAGTATTTT; cdr3_aa: CASSLALAGDTQYF
d_call: NA; v_call: TRBV6-1; clone_size: NA; j_call: TRBJ2-1; cdr3_nt: TGTGCCAGCAGTGGTCGTCCCGAGGGCAATGAGCAGTTCTTC; cdr3_aa: CASSGRPEGNEQFF
d_call: NA; v_call: TRBV6-1; clone_size: NA; j_call: TRBJ2-1; cdr3_nt: TGTGCCAGCAGTGAAGTCTGGCGGAGCTCCTACAATGAGCAGTTCTTC; cdr3_aa: CASSEVWRSSYNEQFF
d_call: TRBD2; v_call: TRBV4-2; clone_size: NA; j_call: TRBJ2-3; cdr3_nt: TGTGCCAGCAGCCAAGGAATACCGGGACTAGCGGGCGGGCAGAGAGTGCAGTATTTT; cdr3_aa: CASSQGIPGLAGGQRVQYF
d_call: NA; v_call: TRBV5-1; clone_size: NA; j_call: TRBJ1-1; cdr3_nt: TGCGCCAGCAGCGGAGGGGAAGTAATGAACACTGAAGCTTTCTTT; cdr3_aa: CASSGGEVMNTEAFF
d_call: NA; v_call: TRBV7-2; clone_size: NA; j_call: TRBJ1-4; cdr3_nt: TGTGCCAGCAGCTTAGGAGCGGGGGCTAATGAAAAACTGTTTTTT; cdr3_aa: CASSLGAGANEKLFF
d_call: NA; v_call: TRBV11-2; clone_size: NA; j_call: TRBJ2-1; cdr3_nt: TGTGCCAGCAGCTTTGGGGCCAGCTCCTACAATGAGCAGTTCTTC; cdr3_aa: CASSFGASSYNEQFF
d_call: TRBD2; v_call: TRBV5-1; clone_size: NA; j_call: TRBJ2-3; cdr3_nt: TGCGCCAGCAGCTTCCTAGCGGGAGGCCCTAGCACAGATACGCAGTATTTT; cdr3_aa: CASSFLAGGPSTDTQYF
d_call: NA; v_call: TRBV19; clone_size: NA; j_call: TRBJ2-7; cdr3_nt: TGTGCCAGTTCGATCCAGCGAACCGCGTTGGGCGAGCAGTACTTC; cdr3_aa: CASSIQRTALGEQYF
d_call: NA; v_call: TRBV2; clone_size: NA; j_call: TRBJ2-7; cdr3_nt: TGTGCCAGCAGTTTCCACAGGAGCTCCTACGAGCAGTACTTC; cdr3_aa: CASSFHRSSYEQYF
d_call: NA; v_call: TRBV7-9; clone_size: few; j_call: TRBJ2-3; cdr3_nt: TGTGCCAGCAGCTTACAAACAGATACGCAGTATTTT; cdr3_aa: CASSLQTDTQYF
d_call: NA; v_call: TRBV28; clone_size: NA; j_call: TRBJ2-4; cdr3_nt: TGTGCCAGCAACTCAGTCGAGGCTAGACAGAGCCAAGGCATTCAGTACTTC; cdr3_aa: CASNSVEARQSQGIQYF
d_call: NA; v_call: TRBV4-1; clone_size: NA; j_call: TRBJ2-7; cdr3_nt: TGCGCCAGCAGCCAAACGCGCCTACCCTCCTACGAGCAGTACTTC; cdr3_aa: CASSQTRLPSYEQYF
d_call: TRBD1; v_call: TRBV2; clone_size: NA; j_call: TRBJ2-1; cdr3_nt: TGTGCCAGCAGTGAGGGACAGGTAGCCTACAATGAGCAGTTCTTC; cdr3_aa: CASSEGQVAYNEQFF
d_call: TRBD2; v_call: TRBV7-9; clone_size: NA; j_call: TRBJ2-7; cdr3_nt: TGTGCCAGCAGGCCCTCGCTAAGCGGGACGTCAAAATACGAGCAGTACTTC; cdr3_aa: CASRPSLSGTSKYEQYF
d_call: NA; v_call: TRBV19; clone_size: NA; j_call: TRBJ2-7; cdr3_nt: TGTGCCACCTCACGACTGGATAGCTCCTACGAGCAGTACTTC; cdr3_aa: CATSRLDSSYEQYF
d_call: NA; v_call: TRBV7-9; clone_size: NA; j_call: TRBJ1-1; cdr3_nt: TGTGCCAGCAGCTTAGAACAGGGATCGAACACTGAAGCTTTCTTT; cdr3_aa: CASSLEQGSNTEAFF
d_call: NA; v_call: TRBV28; clone_size: NA; j_call: TRBJ1-1; cdr3_nt: TGTGCCAGCGGGGTGGAGGGAACGACTGAAGCTTTCTTT; cdr3_aa: CASGVEGTTEAFF
d_call: NA; v_call: TRBV29-1; clone_size: NA; j_call: TRBJ1-1; cdr3_nt: TGCAGCGTCCCAGGGCCCGGCACTGAAGCTTTCTTT; cdr3_aa: CSVPGPGTEAFF
d_call: TRBD1; v_call: TRBV5-4; clone_size: NA; j_call: TRBJ1-2; cdr3_nt: TGTGCCAGCAGCCCGCAGGGGGCTAACTATGGCTACACCTTC; cdr3_aa: CASSPQGANYGYTF
d_call: TRBD1; v_call: TRBV5-4; clone_size: NA; j_call: TRBJ2-7; cdr3_nt: TGTGCCAGCAGAATACAGGGGGCCGACGAGCAGTACTTC; cdr3_aa: CASRIQGADEQYF
d_call: TRBD1; v_call: TRBV7-9; clone_size: NA; j_call: TRBJ2-2; cdr3_nt: TGTGCCAGCAACCCGGGACAGCACCCCGGGGAGCTGTTTTTT; cdr3_aa: CASNPGQHPGELFF
d_call: NA; v_call: TRBV6-6; clone_size: once; j_call: TRBJ1-5; cdr3_nt: TGTGCCAGCAGCCAAACAGGGTTGAGCAATCAGCCCCAGCATTTT; cdr3_aa: CASSQTGLSNQPQHF
d_call: NA; v_call: TRBV2; clone_size: NA; j_call: TRBJ1-5; cdr3_nt: TGTGCCAGCAACAGGGAAGTCGGTCAGCCCCAGCATTTT; cdr3_aa: CASNREVGQPQHF
d_call: TRBD1; v_call: TRBV10-3; clone_size: NA; j_call: TRBJ1-1; cdr3_nt: TGTGCCATCAGTGAGGCCAGGGGGCCAACTGAAGCTTTCTTT; cdr3_aa: CAISEARGPTEAFF
d_call: TRBD1; v_call: TRBV5-8; clone_size: NA; j_call: TRBJ2-5; cdr3_nt: TGTGCCAGCAGCTTGGGACAGGGTTGGGAGACCCAGTACTTC; cdr3_aa: CASSLGQGWETQYF
d_call: TRBD2; v_call: TRBV29-1; clone_size: NA; j_call: TRBJ2-7; cdr3_nt: TGCAGCGTTGTAAGTAGCGGGGTCACCTACGAGCAGTACTTC; cdr3_aa: CSVVSSGVTYEQYF
d_call: NA; v_call: TRBV7-2; clone_size: NA; j_call: TRBJ2-7; cdr3_nt: TGTGCCAGCAGCTTTGGACCCCTAGCGATATTAACCTACGAGCAGTACTTC; cdr3_aa: CASSFGPLAILTYEQYF
d_call: NA; v_call: TRBV29-1; clone_size: NA; j_call: TRBJ2-4; cdr3_nt: TGCAGCGTTGAAGATCGGGCGGGTCAGTACTTC; cdr3_aa: CSVEDRAGQYF